Below, 8 T cell receptor beta chains from the same sample are listed, as sequenced in a study of T cell responses to AZD1222 COVID-19 vaccine. Produced via immunoSEQ multiplex PCR; TCRdb's table is partial and in-frame only. The data contain some 160,000 clones, about nine tenths of them singletons. The sequencing here drew on peripheral blood, taken on day 0 of AZD1222 vaccination. The origin of the receptors is an adult in good health.

This chain uses TRBV5-1 with TRBJ2-3, with 11 bases lining up with TRBD2. Trimming at V came to 4 bases and at J to 1 base, leaving 2 bases not matched to a gene. Germline V gene data show CDR1 as SGHRS and CDR2 as YFSETQ. CDR3 size: 15 residues. The CDR3 spells CASSPGLAGTDTQYF. DNA of the CDR3: TGCGCCAGCAGCCCGGGACTAGCGGGCACAGATACGCAGTATTTT.

As to this clone: Additional DNA sequences in this sample encode the identical CDR3. The DNA for the CDR3 is TGTGCCAGCAGTATTACAGATACGCAGTATTTT. Translation: CASSITDTQYF. The genes are TRBV2 and TRBJ2-3; no clear D gene. CDR3 length equals 11 residues. V was trimmed by 5 bases and J by 3 bases, leaving 3 bases between them. Per the germline V gene, CDR1 is SNHLY and CDR2 is FYNNEI.

The CDR3 loop is CASSLASGSSYNEQFF. The CDR3 region has the DNA TGCGCCAGCAGCTTGGCGAGCGGAAGCTCCTACAATGAGCAGTTCTTC. The chain uses TRBV5-1 and TRBJ2-1, with a possible D match to TRBD2 (5 bases). From germline, CDR1 is SGHRS and CDR2 YFSETQ. This CDR3 has 16 amino acids. Between the trimmed V and J ends, which lost 0 bases and 0 bases, there was a span of 10 bases.

This chain uses TRBV29-1 with TRBJ1-2; D possibly corresponds to TRBD1 (5 bases). Germline loops: CDR1 SQVTM, CDR2 ANQGSEA. This CDR3 is 13 amino acids long. Trimming removed 5 bases from V and 3 bases from J, with 13 bases in between. The CDR3 coding sequence is TGCAGCGTTCCCCAGGGAGGAGACTATGGCTACACCTTC. Protein: CSVPQGGDYGYTF.

This sequence joins TRBV9 and TRBJ2-3, with D unclear. Trimming took 0 bases from V and 8 from J, leaving 13 bases between them. CDR3 size: 14 residues. Germline V lookup: CDR1 SGDLS, CDR2 YYNGEE. The CDR3 loop is CASSVVWGSGTQYF. The CDR3 DNA follows: TGTGCCAGCAGCGTAGTATGGGGTTCGGGTACGCAGTATTTT.

The chain uses TRBV2 and TRBJ2-7; D is perhaps TRBD2 (5 bases). Germline loops: CDR1 SNHLY, CDR2 FYNNEI. The CDR3 covers 12 residues. V dropped 4 bases and J dropped 9 bases, with 13 bases sitting between them. Here the CDR3 reads CASSASGVVQYF. CDR3 in DNA: TGTGCCAGCAGTGCCTCCGGGGTGGTGCAGTACTTC.

This chain connects TRBV6-5 to TRBJ2-7; 7 bases fit TRBD1. The germline V gene encodes CDR1 MNHEY and CDR2 SVGAGI. This CDR3 spans 13 amino acids. Trimming cost V 0 bases and J 6 bases; bases outside gene matches: 2. Here the CDR3 DNA reads TGTGCCAGCAGTTACTCGAGGGGGCGCGAGCAGTACTTC. This sequence encodes CASSYSRGREQYF.

V gene TRBV12-3 or TRBV12-4 combines with J gene TRBJ1-5, with D perhaps TRBD1 (5 bases). V was trimmed by 6 bases and J by 3 bases, leaving 9 bases between them. The CDR3 is 13 amino acids. As DNA, the CDR3 is TGTGCCAGCAGCGGGGCTTACAATCAGCCCCAGCATTTT. Translated: CASSGAYNQPQHF.